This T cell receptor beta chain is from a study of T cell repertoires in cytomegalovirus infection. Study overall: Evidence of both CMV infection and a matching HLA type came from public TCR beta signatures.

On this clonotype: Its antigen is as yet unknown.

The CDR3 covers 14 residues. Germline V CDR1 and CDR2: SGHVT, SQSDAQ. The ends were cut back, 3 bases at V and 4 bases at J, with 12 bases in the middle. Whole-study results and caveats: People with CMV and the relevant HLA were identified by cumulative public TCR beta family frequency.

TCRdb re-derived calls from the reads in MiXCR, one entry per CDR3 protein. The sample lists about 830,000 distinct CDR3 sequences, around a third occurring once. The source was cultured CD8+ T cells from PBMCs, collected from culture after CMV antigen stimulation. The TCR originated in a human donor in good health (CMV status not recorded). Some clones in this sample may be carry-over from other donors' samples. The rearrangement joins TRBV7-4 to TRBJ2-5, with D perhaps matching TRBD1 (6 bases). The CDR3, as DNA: TGTGCCAGCAGCTTGGGGGCCTACAGAGAGACCCAGTACTTC. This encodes CASSLGAYRETQYF.